The 8 T cell receptor beta chains presented below share a single source sample, sequenced in a study of T cell repertoires in ileal Crohn's disease. TCRdb's copy holds only in-frame clones and misses some; the assay was immunoSEQ multiplex PCR. The sample lists some 5,900 clones, roughly 88% seen once, with about 8.8% in the top ten. Sequencing was performed on ileal tissue. The receptors derive from an adult with Crohn's disease.

The chain is built from TRBV4-3 and TRBJ1-4, with 7 bases aligning to TRBD1. Per germline, CDR1 LGHNA and CDR2 YSLEER. There are 14 residues in the CDR3. J lost 5 bases, V lost 4 bases, and 4 bases had no gene match. The CDR3 is CASSRETGNEKLFF. The CDR3, as DNA: TGCGCCAGCAGCCGAGAGACAGGGAATGAAAAACTGTTTTTT.

The chain joins TRBV27 to TRBJ1-1; no definite D call. V was cut by 10 bases and J by 0 bases, with 9 bases left in between. Germline lookup yields CDR1 MNHEY and CDR2 SMNVEV (reference sequence). CDR3 size: 12 residues. The CDR3: CATWTVNTEAFF. Here the CDR3 DNA reads TGTGCCACCTGGACTGTGAACACTGAAGCTTTCTTT.

The rearrangement links TRBV6-4 to TRBJ2-3; the D is unclear. Trimming removed 0 bases at V and 2 bases at J, with 9 bases between. Germline values: CDR1 MRHNA, CDR2 SNTAGT. The CDR3 consists of 15 residues. The CDR3 is CASSDSTRHTDTQYF. DNA of the CDR3: TGTGCCAGCAGTGACTCTACACGACACACAGATACGCAGTATTTT.

This clone was seen a single time. This sequence joins TRBV7-3 and TRBJ2-2, with 8 bases lining up with TRBD1. Germline V gene sequence: CDR1 SGHTA, CDR2 FQGTGA. This CDR3 has 15 amino acids. Trimming cost V 5 bases and J 1 base; bases outside gene matches: 3. Written as DNA, the CDR3 is TGTGCCAGCAGCAAAGGGACAGGGAACACCGGGGAGCTGTTTTTT. It specifies CASSKGTGNTGELFF.

This chain links TRBV7-2 with TRBJ2-7, with TRBD1 matching over 8 bases. The CDR3 has 15 amino acids. CDR1 and CDR2 (germline): SGHTA, FQGNSA. The trim removed 1 base at V and 2 bases at J, leaving 4 bases unmatched. The CDR3 region has the DNA TGTGCCAGCAGCTTAGAGTGGGACAGGACCTACGAGCAGTACTTC. Amino acids: CASSLEWDRTYEQYF.

This clone was observed once. This rearrangement joins TRBV6-1 to TRBJ2-7; a weak D match, TRBD2 (6 bases). The V gene lost 1 base and the J gene lost 2 bases, with 18 bases spanning the gap. The CDR3 spans 17 residues. Germline V gives CDR1 MNHNS, CDR2 SASEGT. The CDR3 is CASSEGRGSPNAYEQYF. The CDR3 region has the DNA TGTGCCAGCAGTGAAGGACGGGGGTCCCCAAATGCCTACGAGCAGTACTTC.

The chain has TRBV7-2 and TRBJ2-3; D is undetermined. The CDR3 length is 13 residues. Germline V CDR1 and CDR2: SGHTA, FQGNSA. The V end was cut by 1 base, the J end by 11 bases, with 13 bases between. The CDR3 bases are TGTGCCAGCAGCTTAGGGGCCCGGATGGGGCAGTATTTT. Translation gives CASSLGARMGQYF.

V and J are TRBV28 and TRBJ2-3, with D tentatively TRBD2 (5 bases). The CDR3 is 14 residues long. Trimming left V 3 bases short and J 3 bases short, with 10 bases between. CDR1 MDHEN and CDR2 SYDVKM come from the germline V gene. DNA of the CDR3: TGTGCCAGCAGTTTTCTAAGCGGAACAGATACGCAGTATTTT. This gives the protein CASSFLSGTDTQYF.